This TCR beta chain was profiled in a study of blood T cell repertoires in COVID-19. On the study more broadly: Nucleic acid was either cDNA or gDNA, and it came from T cells, B-cell-depleted T cells, or PBMCs.

With V trimmed by 3 bases and J by 5 bases, 6 bases remained unmatched. Germline lookup yields CDR1 GTSNPN and CDR2 SVGIG (reference sequence). The length of the CDR3 is 14 residues. Only in-frame clones appear in the TCRdb table, and some are missing; sequencing was by immunoSEQ multiplex PCR. The data show about 280,000 clones, approximately 91% seen once. The rearrangement uses TRBV30 and TRBJ1-5, with 8 bases that match TRBD1. Material: peripheral blood. This TCR came from a woman between 25 and 40 years old with COVID-19, enrolled during active disease. The CDR3 bases are TGTGCCTGGAGGGGGGACAGGAGCGATCAGCCCCAGCATTTT. It yields the protein CAWRGDRSDQPQHF.